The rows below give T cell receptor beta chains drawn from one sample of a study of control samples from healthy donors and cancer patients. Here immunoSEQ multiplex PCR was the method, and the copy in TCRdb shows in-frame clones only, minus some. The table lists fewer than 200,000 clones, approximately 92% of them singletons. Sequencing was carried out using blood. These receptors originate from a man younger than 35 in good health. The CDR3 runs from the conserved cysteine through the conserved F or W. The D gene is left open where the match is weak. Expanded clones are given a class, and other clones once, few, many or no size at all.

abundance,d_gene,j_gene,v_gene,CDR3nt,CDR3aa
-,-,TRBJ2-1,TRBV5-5,TGTGCCAGCAGCCCCACCCCGGGGTTAAACAATGAGCAGTTCTTC,CASSPTPGLNNEQFF
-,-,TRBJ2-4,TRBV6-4,TGTGCCAGCGGAAAGAAAAGAACGGGACACGGTTTATCGAACATTCAGTACTTC,CASGKKRTGHGLSNIQYF
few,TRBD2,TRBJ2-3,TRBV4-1,TGCGCCAGCAGCCAAGATATCGGACCAGGGAGGGCAGATACGCAGTATTTT,CASSQDIGPGRADTQYF
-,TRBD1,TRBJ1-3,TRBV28,TGTGCCAGCAGTTCGGACAGGGTTCCTGGAAACACCATATATTTT,CASSSDRVPGNTIYF
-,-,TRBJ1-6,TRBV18,TGTGCCAGCTCACCGGCAGGTACGCGCTTTGATTCACCCCTCCACTTT,CASSPAGTRFDSPLHF
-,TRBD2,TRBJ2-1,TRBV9,TGTGCCAGCAGTCGCGGGGGTAGCTCCTACAATGAGCAGTTCTTC,CASSRGGSSYNEQFF
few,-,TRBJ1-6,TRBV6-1,TGTGCCAGCAGTGAAAACTTCTGGGGAGTGATGGGGTCACGGCCCCTCCACTTT,CASSENFWGVMGSRPLHF
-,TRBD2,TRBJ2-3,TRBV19,TGTGCCAGTAAGGAGCATGGGGGGGGTTATCTCACAGATACGCAGTATTTT,CASKEHGGGYLTDTQYF
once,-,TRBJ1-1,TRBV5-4,TGTGCCAGCAGCTTGAAGGTACAGGGCAAGAGTGCTGAAGCTTTCTTT,CASSLKVQGKSAEAFF
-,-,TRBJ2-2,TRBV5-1,TGCGCCAGCAGCTTGGACCCCAGCACCGGGGAGCTGTTTTTT,CASSLDPSTGELFF